One T cell receptor (beta chain) is described in this entry. Its specificity is not known. The whole isolated RNA underwent reverse transcription, so sequencing captured expressed TCRB transcripts. Clones were sequenced by immunoSEQ multiplex PCR, and TCRdb holds only the in-frame ones, with some missing. The table has around 450,000 clones, approximately 10% seen once. The sample originates from a study of beta chain features in type 1 diabetes. Study-wide results and limits: Insertions were fewer and deletions more numerous at VDJ junctions in type 1 diabetes patients. Whether TCRB rearrangement is influenced by HLA type went unresolved here. A closer apparent resemblance between naive, central memory and Treg TCRB repertoires was seen in patients than in healthy donors.

Sorting with CD45RO/CCR7/CD25/CD127/CD95/CD27 yielded naive, central memory, regulatory and stem-like memory CD4+ cells. This TCR was recovered from a woman between 18 and 29 years old in good health. Material: naive CD4+ T cells from blood.

The CDR3 DNA reads TGTGCCAGCAGCAAGTGGCCAGGCCGGGACAGGAGCTCCTACGAGCAGTACTTC. This sequence encodes CASSKWPGRDRSSYEQYF. The chain couples TRBV21-1 to TRBJ2-7; the table's D gene call, TRBD1, was not cross checked with the DNA. TRBV21-1 is reported as a pseudogene. The CDR3 runs 18 residues.